The 21 T cell receptor beta chains below come from one sample, sequenced in a study of graft-versus-host responses after intestinal transplantation. No antigen is known for these receptors. Using immunoSEQ multiplex PCR, the repertoire was profiled, and TCRdb retains in-frame clones only, with some absent. The table lists tens of thousands of clones, approximately 82% of them singletons. Sequenced material: unstimulated CD8+ T cells sorted from spleen or lymph node cells, taken before transplant. The receptors were gathered from a human donor who was the organ donor for an intestinal transplant.

This rearrangement joins TRBV19 to TRBJ1-2, with D possibly matching TRBD1 (5 bases). Trimming removed 5 bases from V and 13 bases from J, with 11 bases in between. This CDR3 has 10 amino acids. The germline gives CDR1 LNHDA, CDR2 SQIVND (reference sequence). The CDR3 loop reads CASSGRAFTF. DNA of the CDR3: TGTGCCAGTAGTGGCAGGGCCTTCACCTTC.

This chain links TRBV7-9 with TRBJ2-5, with 8 bases aligning to TRBD2. V lost 5 bases and J lost 7; bases outside the gene matches: 12. Germline values: CDR1 SEHNR, CDR2 FQNEAQ (reference sequence). This CDR3 region has 15 residues. DNA of the CDR3: TGTGCCAGCAGCCCATTCGCGGGGGGCGAACCGACCCAGTACTTC. Protein product: CASSPFAGGEPTQYF.

This clone was recorded a few times. The chain recombines TRBV7-7 with TRBJ2-2; D not certain. Trimming left V 5 bases short and J 6 bases short, with 10 bases between. The CDR3 sequence is 13 residues long. Germline assignment: CDR1 SSHAT and CDR2 FNYEAQ (reference sequence). CDR3 nucleotide sequence: TGTGCCAGCAGCCCGAAGGCTTCCGGGGAGCTGTTTTTT. It codes for CASSPKASGELFF.

V gene TRBV9 combines with J gene TRBJ1-2; the D is unclear. V was cut by 0 bases and J by 2 bases, with 2 bases left in between. The CDR3 spans 12 residues. CDR1 and CDR2 from the germline V gene are SGDLS and YYNGEE. Written as DNA, the CDR3 is TGTGCCAGCAGCGTAGGGAACTATGGCTACACCTTC. Translation: CASSVGNYGYTF.

This clone was detected only once. This chain uses TRBV13 with TRBJ2-3; 8 nucleotides align to TRBD2. The germline V gene encodes CDR1 PRHDT and CDR2 FYEKMQ (reference sequence). V shed 5 bases and J 2 bases; nucleotides not matched to a gene: 9. This CDR3 contains 16 residues. CDR3 nucleotides: TGTGCCAGCAGCCCTGAGCGGGAGAGATACACAGATACGCAGTATTTT. The encoded protein is CASSPERERYTDTQYF.

The sample holds one count of this clone. V is TRBV30 and J is TRBJ1-2; D is undetermined. This CDR3 is built from 15 residues. Between the trimmed V and J ends, which lost 1 base and 0 bases, there was a span of 12 bases. From germline, CDR1 is GTSNPN and CDR2 SVGIG (reference sequence). The DNA for the CDR3 is TGTGCCTGGAGTGCTCGCCGAATCACTAACTATGGCTACACCTTC. It encodes CAWSARRITNYGYTF.

The genes are TRBV11-2 and TRBJ1-1, with D possibly TRBD1 on 5 matching bases. Trimming took off 8 bases at V and 7 bases at J, with 17 bases between the two ends. From germline, CDR1 is SGHAT and CDR2 FQNNGV. The CDR3 consists of 13 residues. CDR3 sequence: CASRGVLDYEAFF. The CDR3, as DNA: TGTGCCAGCCGAGGGGTATTGGATTATGAAGCTTTCTTT.

On this clone itself: Other DNA variants within this sample encode the same CDR3. The chain recombines TRBV12-5 with TRBJ2-1, with 9 bases identical to TRBD1. V lost 6 bases to trimming and J lost 4 bases; unmatched junction nucleotides: 4. The CDR3 runs 14 residues. In germline, CDR1 is LGHNT, CDR2 FRNRAP. CDR3 sequence (DNA): TGTGCTAGTGGGCCCGGGACAGGGTACAATGAGCAGTTCTTC. Protein product: CASGPGTGYNEQFF.

J is TRBJ2-5 and V is TRBV7-9, with D tentatively TRBD1 (6 bases). Germline CDR1 and CDR2: SEHNR and FQNEAQ (reference sequence). CDR3 length equals 13 residues. The ends were cut back, 4 bases at V and 4 bases at J, with 10 bases in the middle. The CDR3 DNA sequence: TGTGCCAGCAGCTCCGGACAGATAGAGACCCAGTACTTC. This gives the protein CASSSGQIETQYF.

V is TRBV28 and J is TRBJ1-5, with 8 bases identical to TRBD1. V was clipped by 3 bases and J by 6 bases; unmatched bases: 7. The germline V gene has CDR1 MDHEN and CDR2 SYDVKM. This CDR3 has 15 amino acids. CDR3 sequence: CASSLRQGATQPQHF. The CDR3 nucleotides are TGTGCCAGCAGTTTGCGGCAGGGGGCGACTCAGCCCCAGCATTTT.

This chain connects TRBV6-5 to TRBJ2-1; 9 bases match TRBD2. Germline loops: CDR1 MNHEY, CDR2 SVGAGI. CDR3 length equals 14 residues. The V and J ends lost 0 bases and 8 bases, in that order; junction bases with no gene match: 2. The CDR3 here is CASSYSSGGYEQFF. The CDR3 region has the DNA TGTGCCAGCAGTTACTCGAGCGGGGGGTATGAGCAGTTCTTC.

This rearrangement joins TRBV4-1 to TRBJ2-7, with D possibly being TRBD1 (6 bases). Germline V lookup: CDR1 MGHRA, CDR2 YSYEKL. This CDR3 has 15 amino acids. Trimming cost V 4 bases and J 2 bases, with 15 bases left between them. Written as DNA, the CDR3 is TGCGCCAGCAGCCTCACGACAGGAAACACCTACGAGCAGTACTTC. Protein sequence: CASSLTTGNTYEQYF.

The chain is built from TRBV11-2 and TRBJ2-1; D is possibly TRBD2 (5 bases). The CDR3 loop spans 18 amino acids. The ends were cut back, 1 base at V and 6 bases at J, with 22 bases in the middle. The germline V gene encodes CDR1 SGHAT and CDR2 FQNNGV. The CDR3 coding sequence is TGTGCCAGCAGCTTAGTTCGCGGGTACAGAAGCTCTGCCAATGAGCAGTTCTTC. It codes for CASSLVRGYRSSANEQFF. Supplemented by reference TRBV11-2 and TRBJ2-1, the full variable domain reads EAGVAQSPRYKIIEKRQSVAFWCNPISGHATLYWYQQILGQGPKLLIQFQNNGVVDDSQLPKDRFSAERLKGVDSTLKIQPAKLEDSAVYLCASSLVRGYRSSANEQFFGPGTRLTVL.

In regard to this clone: At one boundary the junction diverges from the germline segment, which might be a read error. The V and J genes are TRBV5-3 and TRBJ2-3, with a possible D match to TRBD1 (7 bases). TRBV5-3 is recorded as an ORF, its role being uncertain. The length of the CDR3 is 11 residues. Written as DNA, the CDR3 is TGTGCCAGAAGCTGCGGGACAGTTCCCGATTTT. Residues: CARSCGTVPDF.

V and J are TRBV6-1 and TRBJ2-7; 8 nucleotides align to TRBD1. Germline lookup yields CDR1 MNHNS and CDR2 SASEGT. The CDR3 consists of 12 residues. Trimming at V came to 1 base and at J to 7 bases, leaving 0 bases not matched to a gene. The CDR3: CASSEGDREQYF. In nucleotides, the CDR3 is TGTGCCAGCAGTGAAGGGGACAGGGAGCAGTACTTC.

This chain connects TRBV4-3 to TRBJ2-1; D gene ambiguous. The V end was cut by 2 bases, the J end by 10 bases, with 15 bases between. The germline gives CDR1 LGHNA, CDR2 YSLEER. This CDR3 region has 14 residues. CDR3 amino acids: CASSQKGAGTEQFF. The CDR3 DNA is TGCGCCAGCAGCCAAAAGGGTGCAGGCACGGAGCAGTTCTTC.

The chain uses TRBV19 and TRBJ2-7; 9 bases map to TRBD2. Trimming took 1 base from V and 4 from J; bases not matched to a gene: 8. Germline V gene sequence: CDR1 LNHDA, CDR2 SQIVND (reference sequence). CDR3 length: 16 residues. CDR3 amino acids: CASSIVPSGALYEQYF. The CDR3 DNA is TGTGCCAGTAGTATAGTCCCTAGCGGGGCACTATACGAGCAGTACTTC.

The chain uses TRBV19 and TRBJ2-4, with 8 positions matching TRBD1. The CDR3 is 16 amino acids. J gave up 6 bases and V 1 base, and 8 bases lay outside the gene matches. The V gene's germline CDR1 is LNHDA and CDR2 SQIVND (reference sequence). DNA of the CDR3: TGTGCCAGTAGTATAGGGACAGGGTCCCTCGGAAACATTCAGTACTTC. Its protein product is CASSIGTGSLGNIQYF.

The genes are TRBV5-1 and TRBJ2-1; 8 positions match TRBD2. CDR1 is SGHRS, CDR2 YFSETQ, per germline. Trimming cost V 4 bases and J 9 bases; bases outside gene matches: 12. The CDR3 extends over 15 amino acids. DNA for the CDR3: TGCGCCAGCAGCGGGTTTAGCGGGAACCGTGGTGAGCAGTTCTTC. Amino acid sequence: CASSGFSGNRGEQFF.

In nucleotides, the CDR3 is TGTGCTAGTAGCCGGAGCGGGCCCGGGGAAGAGACCCAGTACTTC. Amino acid sequence: CASSRSGPGEETQYF. The chain links TRBV12-5 to TRBJ2-5, with D tentatively TRBD2 (6 bases). This CDR3 is 15 amino acids long. Trimming cost V 8 bases and J 3 bases, with 19 bases left between them. CDR1 and CDR2 (germline): LGHNT, FRNRAP.

The chain combines TRBV9 with TRBJ1-2; D remains unclear. From germline, CDR1 is SGDLS and CDR2 YYNGEE. V was clipped by 4 bases and J by 5 bases, with 18 bases between them. CDR3 length: 15 residues. The CDR3 sequence is CASSPAGSILYGYTF. The CDR3 DNA reads as TGTGCCAGCAGCCCCGCCGGATCAATCTTATATGGCTACACCTTC.